A single sample is the source of the 15 T cell receptor beta chains below, sequenced in a study of cytomegalovirus exposure and HLA in healthy donors. The PCR was carried out with 60 Vbeta primers and 13 Jbeta primers. The repertoire was sequenced with immunoSEQ multiplex PCR; TCRdb's copy has only in-frame clones and lacks some. The data contain roughly 190,000 clones, about 13% of them singletons. Sequenced input: PBMCs. These receptors all stem from a man aged 50-59 years in good health and CMV-seropositive.

In regard to this clone: The junction shows a germline mismatch at one end, possibly a read error. This CDR3 is also generated by other DNA sequences in the sample. Here the CDR3 reads CASSFQGLTGEMFF. The DNA for the CDR3 is TGTGCCAGCAGTTTCCAGGGGCTCACAGGGGAGATGTTTTTC. V is TRBV6-5 and J is TRBJ2-2, with 7 nucleotides matching TRBD1. Germline loops: CDR1 MNHEY, CDR2 SVGAGI. This CDR3 comprises 14 residues.

This CDR3 reads CASSEGLFSYEQYF. The CDR3, as DNA: TGTGCCAGCAGCGAGGGACTATTCTCCTACGAGCAGTACTTC. The J gene is TRBJ2-7, the V gene TRBV5-4; TRBD2 agrees at 7 bases. CDR3 length: 14 residues. V shed 4 bases, J shed 0 bases, and the junction held 4 bases outside the gene matches. Germline CDR1 is SGHNT and CDR2 is YYREEE (reference sequence).

This clone came up a few times. The chain recombines TRBV7-2 with TRBJ2-5; TRBD1 is a possible D gene (6 bases). V lost 6 bases and J lost 1, with 9 bases in between. There are 13 residues in the CDR3. Germline V gene lookup returns CDR1 SGHTA and CDR2 FQGNSA. The CDR3 DNA sequence: TGTGCCAGCAGTACAGGGACCCAAGAGACCCAGTACTTC. Amino acid sequence: CASSTGTQETQYF.

This clone appeared a few times. The chain uses TRBV9 and TRBJ1-2; D is uncertain. Per the germline V gene, CDR1 is SGDLS and CDR2 is YYNGEE. The CDR3 sequence is 14 residues long. V lost 0 bases and J lost 6, with 12 bases in between. The CDR3 protein is CASSVGVEGNGYTF. The CDR3 bases are TGTGCCAGCAGCGTAGGAGTTGAGGGAAATGGCTACACCTTC.

This clone was seen a handful of times. The rearrangement joins TRBV11-3 to TRBJ2-1; D possibly corresponds to TRBD2 (5 bases). The germline gives CDR1 SGHNT, CDR2 YENEEA. V dropped 3 bases and J dropped 10 bases, with 10 bases sitting between them. The CDR3 contains 12 residues. CDR3 residues: CASSFEGWEQFF. The DNA of the CDR3 is TGTGCCAGCAGCTTTGAGGGCTGGGAGCAGTTCTTC.

The chain links TRBV5-1 to TRBJ1-6, with 9 bases that match TRBD1. CDR1 is SGHRS, CDR2 YFSETQ, per germline. V lost 5 bases to trimming and J lost 6 bases; unmatched junction nucleotides: 3. The CDR3 runs 14 residues. The CDR3 region is CASSQDRGNSPLHF. In nucleotides, the CDR3 is TGCGCCAGCAGTCAGGACAGGGGTAATTCACCCCTCCACTTT.

As concerns this clone: In the same sample, other DNA sequences code for this CDR3. This chain links TRBV30 with TRBJ1-2, with D possibly being TRBD1 (5 bases). CDR1 and CDR2 from the germline V gene are GTSNPN and SVGIG (reference sequence). The V end was cut by 1 base, the J end by 7 bases, with 7 bases between. The CDR3 is 11 residues long. CDR3 amino acids: CAWSAGGGYTF. CDR3 in DNA: TGTGCCTGGAGTGCCGGGGGTGGCTACACCTTC.

This clone has only a few counts. The chain has TRBV6-5 and TRBJ2-3; TRBD1 is a possible D gene (6 bases). The CDR3 length is 14 residues. Deletions cut 4 bases from V and 3 bases from J, with 11 bases between. Germline values: CDR1 MNHEY, CDR2 SVGAGI. CDR3 nucleotide sequence: TGTGCCAGCAGTTGGACAGTTGGGACAGATACGCAGTATTTT. It specifies CASSWTVGTDTQYF.

The rearrangement joins TRBV4-3 to TRBJ2-5, with 8 nucleotides matching TRBD1. V lost 4 bases and J lost 0; bases outside the gene matches: 1. This CDR3 is 14 amino acids long. Germline-derived CDR1 and CDR2 are LGHNA and YSLEER. For the CDR3, the DNA is TGCGCCAGCAGCCGACAGGGGTACCAAGAGACCCAGTACTTC. Its translation is CASSRQGYQETQYF.

V and J are TRBV6-1 and TRBJ2-3; D unresolved. V lost 5 bases, J lost 0 bases, and 12 bases lay in between. The CDR3 has 15 residues. Germline CDR1 is MNHNS and CDR2 is SASEGT. CDR3 bases: TGTGCCAGCAGTTTGGAGACGCTGAGCACAGATACGCAGTATTTT. Residues: CASSLETLSTDTQYF.

CDR3 nucleotides: TGTGCCAGCAATCCCTCGGGGGGCACTGAAGCTTTCTTT. Translated: CASNPSGGTEAFF. The J gene is TRBJ1-1, the V gene TRBV6-6; possibly TRBD1 for D (5 bases). V was shortened by 7 bases and J by 4 bases, with 13 bases between the two germline ends. The CDR3 consists of 13 residues. Germline CDR1 and CDR2: MNHNY and SVGAGI (reference sequence).

This clone was seen a few times. One end of the junction does not line up with germline, which may come from a read error. Other DNA sequences from this sample encode an identical CDR3 as well. The chain links TRBV7-9 to TRBJ2-7; D perhaps matches TRBD2 (6 bases). Germline V gene sequence: CDR1 SEHNR, CDR2 FQNEAQ (reference sequence). The CDR3 has 14 residues. CDR3 sequence (DNA): TGTGCTAGCAGCTTAGAACGGGGGAGGTACGAGCAGTACTTC. It translates to CASSLERGRYEQYF.

Of note for this clone: Its ends do not fully match the called genes, so a read error is possible. V is TRBV10-1 and J is TRBJ2-1, with 10 bases that match TRBD2. The CDR3 covers 15 residues. CDR1 and CDR2 (germline): WNHNN, SYGVQD (reference sequence). This chain's CDR3 is CASNESGAGGRRQFF. The CDR3 region has the DNA TGCGCCAGCAATGAGTCCGGAGCGGGGGGGCGTAGGCAGTTCTTC.

The chain links TRBV5-4 to TRBJ2-1, with 10 bases that match TRBD1. The junction had 17 bases not matched to a gene; V was cut back by 6 bases and J by 11 bases. Germline values: CDR1 SGHNT, CDR2 YYREEE (reference sequence). The CDR3 loop spans 16 amino acids. Here the CDR3 reads CASTPRLPGTGDQQFF. In DNA, the CDR3 is TGTGCCAGCACCCCAAGGCTCCCCGGGACAGGGGATCAGCAGTTCTTC.

This clone turned up a few times. The chain recombines TRBV28 with TRBJ1-2; TRBD1 might be the D (6 bases). V shed 6 bases and J shed 2 bases, with 19 bases lying between them. CDR3 length equals 16 residues. Germline V gene sequence: CDR1 MDHEN, CDR2 SYDVKM. CDR3: CASRFRGGGSNYGYTF. In DNA, the CDR3 is TGTGCCAGCAGGTTCAGGGGTGGGGGCTCGAACTATGGCTACACCTTC.